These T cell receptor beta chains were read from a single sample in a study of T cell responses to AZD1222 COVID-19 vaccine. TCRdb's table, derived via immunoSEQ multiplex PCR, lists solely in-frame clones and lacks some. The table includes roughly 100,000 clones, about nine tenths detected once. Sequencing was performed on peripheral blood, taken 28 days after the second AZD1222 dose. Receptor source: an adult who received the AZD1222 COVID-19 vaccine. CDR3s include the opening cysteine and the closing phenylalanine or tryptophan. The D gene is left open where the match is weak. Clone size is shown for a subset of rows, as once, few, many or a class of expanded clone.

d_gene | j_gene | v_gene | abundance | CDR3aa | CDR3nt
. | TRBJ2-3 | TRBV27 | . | CASSLLSTDTQYF | TGTGCCAGCAGTTTATTGAGCACAGATACGCAGTATTTT
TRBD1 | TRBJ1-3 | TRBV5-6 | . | CASSLGQGDTIYF | TGTGCCAGCAGCTTGGGACAGGGAGACACCATATATTTT
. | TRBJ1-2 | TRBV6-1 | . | CASSVDSTWGYLGYTF | TGTGCCAGCAGTGTCGACTCAACCTGGGGCTATTTGGGCTACACCTTC
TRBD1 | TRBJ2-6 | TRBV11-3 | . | CASSSRQGPSGANVLTF | TGTGCCAGCAGCTCACGACAGGGACCCTCTGGGGCCAACGTCCTGACTTTC
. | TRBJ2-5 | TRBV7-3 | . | CASSLAGAGQETQYF | TGTGCCAGCAGCTTGGCAGGGGCGGGGCAAGAGACCCAGTACTTC
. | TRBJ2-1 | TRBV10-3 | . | CAISEPSEGYEQFF | TGTGCCATCAGTGAGCCATCAGAGGGGTATGAGCAGTTCTTC
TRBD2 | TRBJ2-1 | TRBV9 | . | CASSRLAGGYNEQFF | TGTGCCAGCAGTCGACTAGCGGGGGGCTACAATGAGCAGTTCTTC
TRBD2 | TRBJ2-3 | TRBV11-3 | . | CASSRLASSTDTQYF | TGTGCCAGCAGCCGACTAGCTTCTAGCACAGATACGCAGTATTTT
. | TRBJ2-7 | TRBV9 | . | CASSVGSGLAYEQYF | TGTGCCAGCAGCGTAGGGTCGGGGCTGGCCTACGAGCAGTACTTC
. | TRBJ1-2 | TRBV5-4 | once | CASSLVQPYNYGYTF | TGTGCCAGCAGCTTGGTACAACCGTATAACTATGGCTACACCTTC
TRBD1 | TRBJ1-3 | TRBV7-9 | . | CASSLSGGGGNTIYF | TGTGCCAGCAGCTTATCAGGGGGCGGAGGAAACACCATATATTTT
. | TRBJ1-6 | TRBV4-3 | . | CASSQALSNNSPLHF | TGCGCCAGCAGCCAAGCTTTAAGTAATAATTCACCCCTCCACTTT
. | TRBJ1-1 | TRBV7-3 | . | CASSPLGSGGLKDTEAFF | TGTGCCAGCAGCCCCCTCGGTAGCGGGGGTCTTAAGGACACTGAAGCTTTCTTT
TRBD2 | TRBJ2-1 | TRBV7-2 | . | CASGLSGGSDEQFF | TGTGCCAGCGGACTCTCGGGGGGGTCTGATGAGCAGTTCTTC
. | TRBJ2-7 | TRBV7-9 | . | CASRASGGGGFEQYF | TGTGCCAGCAGAGCCTCCGGAGGGGGCGGTTTCGAGCAGTACTTC
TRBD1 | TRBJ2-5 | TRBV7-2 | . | CASRTGDRETQYF | TGTGCCAGCCGGACAGGGGACCGAGAGACCCAGTACTTC
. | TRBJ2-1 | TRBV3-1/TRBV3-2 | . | CASSPIPAGLQAGNEQFF | TGTGCCAGCAGCCCCATACCCGCCGGGCTTCAGGCTGGGAATGAGCAGTTCTTC
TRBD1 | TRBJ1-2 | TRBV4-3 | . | CASSHFRGQGAEGYTF | TGCGCCAGCAGCCACTTCAGAGGACAGGGGGCAGAGGGCTACACCTTC